The TCR beta chain described here comes from a study of cytomegalovirus exposure and HLA in healthy donors. Study findings and constraints: CMV antigen specificity was confirmed in vitro for three CMV-associated chains.

Trimming took 9 bases from V and 7 from J, leaving 12 bases between them. The germline gives CDR1 LNHDA, CDR2 SQIVND (reference sequence). The CDR3 covers 12 residues. 13 Jbeta primers and 60 Vbeta primers were used for the PCR. Using immunoSEQ multiplex PCR, the repertoire was profiled, and TCRdb retains in-frame clones only, with some absent. The table has approximately 140,000 clones, roughly 79% seen once; the top ten hold roughly 1.9%. About this clone: The target antigen is unknown.

This receptor was identified in a woman aged 50 to 60 in good health and CMV-seronegative. This sequence joins TRBV19 and TRBJ2-2; D remains ambiguous. Specimen: PBMCs. The CDR3 region has the DNA TGTGCCAGCTCCTACCCCGGCGGGGAGCTGTTTTTT. This translates into CASSYPGGELFF.